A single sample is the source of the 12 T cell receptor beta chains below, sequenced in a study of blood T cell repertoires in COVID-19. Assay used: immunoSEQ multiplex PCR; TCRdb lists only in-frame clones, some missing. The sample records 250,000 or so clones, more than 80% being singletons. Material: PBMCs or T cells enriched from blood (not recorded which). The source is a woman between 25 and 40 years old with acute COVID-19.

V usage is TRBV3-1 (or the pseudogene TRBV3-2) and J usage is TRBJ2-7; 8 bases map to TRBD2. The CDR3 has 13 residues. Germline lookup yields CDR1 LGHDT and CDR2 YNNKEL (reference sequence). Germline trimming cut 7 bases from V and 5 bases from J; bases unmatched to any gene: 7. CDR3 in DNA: TGTGCCAGCACCATAGCGGGAACCCACGAGCAGTACTTC. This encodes CASTIAGTHEQYF.

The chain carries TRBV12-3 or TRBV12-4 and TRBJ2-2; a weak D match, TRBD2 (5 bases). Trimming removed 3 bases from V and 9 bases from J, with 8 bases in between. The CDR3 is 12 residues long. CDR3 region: CASSFLARELFF. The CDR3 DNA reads TGTGCCAGCAGTTTTTTAGCGAGGGAGCTGTTTTTT.

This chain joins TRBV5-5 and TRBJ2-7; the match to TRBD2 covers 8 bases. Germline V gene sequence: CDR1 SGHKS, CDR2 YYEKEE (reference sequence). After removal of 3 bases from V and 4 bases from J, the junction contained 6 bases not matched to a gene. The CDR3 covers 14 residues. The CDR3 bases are TGTGCCAGCAGCTCCGGGACTAGGGAATACGAGCAGTACTTC. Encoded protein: CASSSGTREYEQYF.

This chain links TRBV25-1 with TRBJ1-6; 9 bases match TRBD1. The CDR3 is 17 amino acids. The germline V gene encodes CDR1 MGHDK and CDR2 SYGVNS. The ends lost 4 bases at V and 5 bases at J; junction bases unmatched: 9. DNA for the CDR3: TGTGCCAGCAGTGCGGATGGAAGGACAGGGGATAATTCACCCCTCCACTTT. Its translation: CASSADGRTGDNSPLHF.

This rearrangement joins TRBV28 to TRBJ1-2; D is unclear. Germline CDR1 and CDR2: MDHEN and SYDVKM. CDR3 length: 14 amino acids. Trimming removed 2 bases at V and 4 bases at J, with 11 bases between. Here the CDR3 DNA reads TGTGCCAGCAGTTTAGAGGGAGTCATCTATGGCTACACCTTC. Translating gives CASSLEGVIYGYTF.

Here the CDR3 DNA reads TGCGCCAGCAGCCTGGGGGAGGGGTACGATCAGCCCCAGCATTTT. Its translation: CASSLGEGYDQPQHF. V usage is TRBV5-1 and J usage is TRBJ1-5; possible D gene TRBD1, 5 bases. The germline CDR1 and CDR2 sequences are SGHRS and YFSETQ. Trimming removed 4 bases at V and 5 bases at J, with 16 bases between. This CDR3 has 15 residues.

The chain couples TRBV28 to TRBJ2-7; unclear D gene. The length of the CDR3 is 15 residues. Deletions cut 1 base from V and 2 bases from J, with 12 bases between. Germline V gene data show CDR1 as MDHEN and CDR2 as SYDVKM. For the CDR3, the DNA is TGTGCCAGCAGTTTATTATCATACTTACCCTACGAGCAGTACTTC. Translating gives CASSLLSYLPYEQYF.

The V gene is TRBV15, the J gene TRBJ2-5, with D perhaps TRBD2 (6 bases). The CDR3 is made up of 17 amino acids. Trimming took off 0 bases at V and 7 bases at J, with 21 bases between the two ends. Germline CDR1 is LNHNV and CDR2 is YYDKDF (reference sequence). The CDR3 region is CATSRDPRGGEIGTQYF. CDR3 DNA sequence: TGTGCCACCAGCAGAGATCCCCGTGGAGGGGAAATAGGGACCCAGTACTTC.

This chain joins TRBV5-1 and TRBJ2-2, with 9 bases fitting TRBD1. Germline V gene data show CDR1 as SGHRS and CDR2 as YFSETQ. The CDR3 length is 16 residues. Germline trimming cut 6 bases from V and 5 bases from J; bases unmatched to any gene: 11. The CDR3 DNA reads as TGCGCCAGCACGGTGACAGGGGGAGAAGGGACCGGGGAGCTGTTTTTT. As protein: CASTVTGGEGTGELFF.

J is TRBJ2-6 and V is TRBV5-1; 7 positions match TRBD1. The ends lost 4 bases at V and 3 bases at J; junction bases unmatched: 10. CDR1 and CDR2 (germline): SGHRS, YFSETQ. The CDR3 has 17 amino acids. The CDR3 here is CASSAGQVSNGANVLTF. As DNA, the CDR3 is TGCGCCAGCAGCGCCGGACAGGTATCAAATGGGGCCAACGTCCTGACTTTC.

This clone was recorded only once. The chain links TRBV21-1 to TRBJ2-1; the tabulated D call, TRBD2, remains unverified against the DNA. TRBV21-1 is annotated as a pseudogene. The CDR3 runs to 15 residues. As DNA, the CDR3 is TGTGCCAGCAGCATCGAGCCGGGACTAGGAAATGAGCAGTTCTTC. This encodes CASSIEPGLGNEQFF.

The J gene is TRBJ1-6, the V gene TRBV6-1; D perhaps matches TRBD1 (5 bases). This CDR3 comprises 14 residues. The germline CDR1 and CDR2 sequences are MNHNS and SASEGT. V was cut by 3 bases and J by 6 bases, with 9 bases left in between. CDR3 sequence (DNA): TGTGCCAGCAGTGATTCAGGGCTTAATTCACCCCTCCACTTT. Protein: CASSDSGLNSPLHF.